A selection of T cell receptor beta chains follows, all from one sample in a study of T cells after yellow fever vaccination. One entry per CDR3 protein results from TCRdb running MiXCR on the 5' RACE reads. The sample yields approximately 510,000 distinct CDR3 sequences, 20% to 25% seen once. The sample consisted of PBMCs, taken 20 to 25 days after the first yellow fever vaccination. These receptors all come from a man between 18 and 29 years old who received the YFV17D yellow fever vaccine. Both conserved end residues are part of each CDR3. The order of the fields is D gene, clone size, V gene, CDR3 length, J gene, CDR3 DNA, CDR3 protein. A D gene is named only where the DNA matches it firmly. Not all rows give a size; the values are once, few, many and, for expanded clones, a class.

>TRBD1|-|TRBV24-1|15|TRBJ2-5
TGTGCCACCAGTGACCTGACAGGGGCCCCAGAGACCCAGTACTTC
CATSDLTGAPETQYF
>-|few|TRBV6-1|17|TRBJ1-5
TGTGCCAGCAGTCGAAGGGCGGGGATAACCCTCAATCAGCCCCAGCATTTT
CASSRRAGITLNQPQHF
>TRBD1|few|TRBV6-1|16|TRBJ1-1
TGTGCCAGCAGTCTAACCCTCGGGACAGTCAACACTGAAGCTTTCTTT
CASSLTLGTVNTEAFF
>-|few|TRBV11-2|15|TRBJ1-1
TGTGCCAGCAGCACCACAGTACAACTGAACACTGAAGCTTTCTTT
CASSTTVQLNTEAFF
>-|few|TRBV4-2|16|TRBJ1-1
TGTGCCAGCAGCCAAGATTTTAGTGGTAGGGACACCGAAGCTTTCTTT
CASSQDFSGRDTEAFF
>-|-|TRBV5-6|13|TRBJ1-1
TGTGCCAGCACCTATGACCGCGACACTGAAGCTTTCTTT
CASTYDRDTEAFF
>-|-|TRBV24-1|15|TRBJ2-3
TGTGCCACCAGTGACCCGTTTGGGGGCACAGATACGCAGTATTTT
CATSDPFGGTDTQYF
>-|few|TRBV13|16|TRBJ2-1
TGTGCCAGCAGCCCCCCAGGGGTTCTCTCCTACAATGAGCAGTTCTTC
CASSPPGVLSYNEQFF
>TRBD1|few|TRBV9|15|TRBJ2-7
TGTGCCAGCGCCCCCCGGGACAGGCTGACCTACGAGCAGTACTTC
CASAPRDRLTYEQYF
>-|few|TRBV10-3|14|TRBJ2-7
TGTGCCATCAGTGAAAGGAAGGCGGTGTACGAGCAGTACTTC
CAISERKAVYEQYF
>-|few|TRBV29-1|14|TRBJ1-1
TGCAGCGCCGTCAGGGTGAGGGGAGAAACTGAAGCTTTCTTT
CSAVRVRGETEAFF
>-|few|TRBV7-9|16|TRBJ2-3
TGTGCCAGCAGCTCGCCCCGGGGGCCAAGCACAGATACGCAGTATTTT
CASSSPRGPSTDTQYF
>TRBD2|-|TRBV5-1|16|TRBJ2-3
TGCGCCAGCAGCTGGAGGAGCGGGGGAGCCACAGATACGCAGTATTTT
CASSWRSGGATDTQYF
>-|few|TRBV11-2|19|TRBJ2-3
TGTGCCAGCAGCTCAGACAACATGACTGAAAGGCTGATCACAGATACGCAGTATTTT
CASSSDNMTERLITDTQYF
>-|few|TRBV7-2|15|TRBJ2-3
TGTGCCAGCAGCTTAGCGGCGGGGTACACAGATACGCAGTATTTT
CASSLAAGYTDTQYF
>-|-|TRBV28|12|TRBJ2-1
TGTGCCAGCAGTACAGGATCCGGGAGTGGGTTCTTC
CASSTGSGSGFF
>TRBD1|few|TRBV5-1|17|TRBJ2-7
TGCGCCAGCAGCTTGGGCGCCGGGACAGGGGTCTCCTACGAGCAGTACTTC
CASSLGAGTGVSYEQYF
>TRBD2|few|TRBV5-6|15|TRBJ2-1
TGTGCCAGCTACGAGACTAGCGGGCGGTACAATGAGCAGTTCTTC
CASYETSGRYNEQFF
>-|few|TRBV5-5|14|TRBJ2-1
TGTGCCAGCAGCCGCGGGGATATGACCAATGAGCAGTTCTTC
CASSRGDMTNEQFF
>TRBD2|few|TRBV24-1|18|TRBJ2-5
TGTGCCACCAGTGATACCCTTTCAAGTAGCGGGGGACAAGAGACCCAGTACTTC
CATSDTLSSSGGQETQYF
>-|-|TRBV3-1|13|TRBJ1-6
TGTGCCAGCAGCCCAACCAATCAGTCACCCCTCCACTTT
CASSPTNQSPLHF
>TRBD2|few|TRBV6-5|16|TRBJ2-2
TGTGCCAGCAGTTACTCTACTAGCGGGGGCACCGGGGAGCTGTTTTTT
CASSYSTSGGTGELFF
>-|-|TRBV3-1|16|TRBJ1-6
TGTGCCAGCAGCCCCAGGGGACCCTCCTATAATTCACCCCTCCACTTT
CASSPRGPSYNSPLHF
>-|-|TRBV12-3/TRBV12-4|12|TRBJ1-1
TGTGCCAGCAGTCCCAACAGGGCTGAAGCTTTCTTT
CASSPNRAEAFF
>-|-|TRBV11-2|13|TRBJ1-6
TGTTCCAGCAGCTTGGGGGGAAATTCACCCCTCCACTTT
CSSSLGGNSPLHF
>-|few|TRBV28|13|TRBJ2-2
TGTGCCAGCAGTTCCGCCGCCACCGGGGAGCTGTTTTTT
CASSSAATGELFF
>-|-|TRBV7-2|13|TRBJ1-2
TGTGCCAGCAGCTCAGGACAGCTCTATGGCTACACCTTC
CASSSGQLYGYTF
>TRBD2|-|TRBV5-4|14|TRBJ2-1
TGTGCCAGCAGCCCCACTAGCGGCCACAATGAGCAGTTCTTC
CASSPTSGHNEQFF
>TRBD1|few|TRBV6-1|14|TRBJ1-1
TGTGCCAGCAGGTCTAGGACAGGAAAGACTGAAGCTTTCTTT
CASRSRTGKTEAFF
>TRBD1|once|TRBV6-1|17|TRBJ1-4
TGTGCCAGCAGGAAGACAGGGGCCCCCGGGGGAACCGAAAAACTGTTTTTT
CASRKTGAPGGTEKLFF
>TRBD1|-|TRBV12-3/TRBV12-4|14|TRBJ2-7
TGTGCCACCCGATTCCGACAGGGACCCTACGAGCAGTACTTC
CATRFRQGPYEQYF
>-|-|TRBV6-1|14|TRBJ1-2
TGTGCCAGCAGTAACCGCCCTACGGGCTATGGCTACACCTTC
CASSNRPTGYGYTF
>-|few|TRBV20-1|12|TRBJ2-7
TGCAGTGTCGGGAGTCAGTCCTACGAGCAGTACTTC
CSVGSQSYEQYF
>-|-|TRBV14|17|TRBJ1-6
TGTGCCAGCAGCACGGCGGCGGGCGGCACCTATAATTCACCCCTCCACTTT
CASSTAAGGTYNSPLHF
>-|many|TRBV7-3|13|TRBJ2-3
TGTGCCAGCAGCTCTCAGGGAGCAGATACGCAGTATTTT
CASSSQGADTQYF
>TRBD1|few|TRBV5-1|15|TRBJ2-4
TGCGCCAGCAGCTTAGAACAGGGGACCAAAAACATTCAGTACTTC
CASSLEQGTKNIQYF
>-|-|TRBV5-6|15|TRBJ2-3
TGTGCCAGCAGCCCCGGGTCGGTCCTACCCGATACGCAGTATTTT
CASSPGSVLPDTQYF
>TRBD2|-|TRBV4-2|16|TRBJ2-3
TGTGCCAGCAGCCAAGCGGGACTAGCTAGCACAGATACGCAGTATTTT
CASSQAGLASTDTQYF
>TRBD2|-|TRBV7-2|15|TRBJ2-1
TGTGCCAGCAGCTTAGATCTAGCGGGATACAATGAGCAGTTCTTC
CASSLDLAGYNEQFF
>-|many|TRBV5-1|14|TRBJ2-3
TGTGCCAGCAGCTTAGGGGGGGATACAGATACGCAGTATTTT
CASSLGGDTDTQYF
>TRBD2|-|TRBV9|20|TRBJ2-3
TGTGCCAGCAGCGCTACATCATCTCCGGGGGGACTGACTAGCACAGATACGCAGTATTTT
CASSATSSPGGLTSTDTQYF
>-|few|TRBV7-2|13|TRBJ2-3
TGTGCCAGCAGCTTAGGGCCGTTTGATACGCAGTATTTT
CASSLGPFDTQYF
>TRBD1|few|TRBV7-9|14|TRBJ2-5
TGTGCCAGCAGCCCCTCGACAGGGGTGGAGACCCAGTACTTC
CASSPSTGVETQYF
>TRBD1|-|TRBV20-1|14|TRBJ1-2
TGCAGTGCCCAGGACAGGGTTAATAACTATGGCTACACCTTC
CSAQDRVNNYGYTF
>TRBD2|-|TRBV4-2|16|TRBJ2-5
TGTGCCAGCAGCCAAGGGACTAGCGGGCCACAAGAGACCCAGTACTTC
CASSQGTSGPQETQYF
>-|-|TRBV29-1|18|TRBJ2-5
TGCAGCGTCCTTCCCGGGATGATATTCTCAGGCGCCGGAGAGACCCAGTACTTC
CSVLPGMIFSGAGETQYF
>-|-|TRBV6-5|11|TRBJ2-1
TGTGCCAGCACCCAGGGCCCTGAGCAGTTCTTC
CASTQGPEQFF
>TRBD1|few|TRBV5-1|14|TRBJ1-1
TGCGCCAGCCTAACCGGGACAGGTGACACTGAAGCTTTCTTT
CASLTGTGDTEAFF